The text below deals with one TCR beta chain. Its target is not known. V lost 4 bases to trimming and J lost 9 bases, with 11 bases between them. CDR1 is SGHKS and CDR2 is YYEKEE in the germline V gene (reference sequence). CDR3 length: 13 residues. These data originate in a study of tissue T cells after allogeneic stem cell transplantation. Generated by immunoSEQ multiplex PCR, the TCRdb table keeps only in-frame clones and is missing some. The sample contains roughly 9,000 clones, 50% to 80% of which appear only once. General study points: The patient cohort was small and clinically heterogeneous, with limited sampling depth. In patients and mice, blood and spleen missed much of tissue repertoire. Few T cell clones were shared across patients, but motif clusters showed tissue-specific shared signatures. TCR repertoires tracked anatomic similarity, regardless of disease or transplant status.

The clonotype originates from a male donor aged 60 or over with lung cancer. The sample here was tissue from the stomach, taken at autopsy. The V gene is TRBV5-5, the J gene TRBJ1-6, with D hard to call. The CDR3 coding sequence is TGTGCCAGCAGCCTCAATCAGGTTTCACCCCTCCACTTT. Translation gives CASSLNQVSPLHF.